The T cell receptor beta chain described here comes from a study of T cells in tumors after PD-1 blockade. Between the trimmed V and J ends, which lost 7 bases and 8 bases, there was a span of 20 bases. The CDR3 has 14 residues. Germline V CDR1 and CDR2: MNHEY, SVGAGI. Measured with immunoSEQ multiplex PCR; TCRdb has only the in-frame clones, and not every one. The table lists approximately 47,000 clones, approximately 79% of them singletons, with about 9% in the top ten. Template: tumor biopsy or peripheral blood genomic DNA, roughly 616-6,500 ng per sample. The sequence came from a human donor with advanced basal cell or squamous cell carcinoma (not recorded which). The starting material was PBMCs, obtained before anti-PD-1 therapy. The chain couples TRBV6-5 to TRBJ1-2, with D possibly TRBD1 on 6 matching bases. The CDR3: CASIQGRGEAGYTF. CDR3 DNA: TGTGCCAGCATCCAGGGCAGGGGAGAGGCCGGCTACACCTTC.